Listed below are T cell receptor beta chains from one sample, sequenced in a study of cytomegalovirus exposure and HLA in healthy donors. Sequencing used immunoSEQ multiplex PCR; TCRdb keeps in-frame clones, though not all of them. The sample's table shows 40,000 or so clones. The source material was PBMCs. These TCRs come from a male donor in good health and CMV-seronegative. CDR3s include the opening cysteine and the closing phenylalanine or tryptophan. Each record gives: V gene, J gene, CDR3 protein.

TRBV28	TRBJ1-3	CASTTYRYDVSGGNTIYF
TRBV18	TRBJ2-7	CASSPDRVHEQYF
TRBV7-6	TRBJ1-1	CASSFSQGMNTEAFF
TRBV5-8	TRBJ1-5	CASSSGQVNQPQHF
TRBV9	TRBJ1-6	CASSARDTVYNSPLHF
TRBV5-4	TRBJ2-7	CASSVTSGGSYEQYF
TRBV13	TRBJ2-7	CASSSSSGGPVNEQYF
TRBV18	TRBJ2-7	CASSPIEQGSEQYF
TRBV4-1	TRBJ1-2	CASSLPGQPANYGYTF
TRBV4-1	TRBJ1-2	CASSPAGETNYGYTF
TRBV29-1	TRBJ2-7	CSVGTSHNEQYF
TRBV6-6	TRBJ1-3	CASSLVGTGVNTIYF
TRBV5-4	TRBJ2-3	CASSLSSGVLDTQYF
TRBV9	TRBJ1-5	CASGNRSNQPQHF
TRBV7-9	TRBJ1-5	CASSAFNGTGNYSNQPQHF
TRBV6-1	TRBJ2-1	CASSEVLGNEQFF
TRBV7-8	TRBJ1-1	CASSREGWGLNTEAFF
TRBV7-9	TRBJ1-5	CASSSLNSNQPQHF
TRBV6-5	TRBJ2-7	CASLKAGTGGIEQYF
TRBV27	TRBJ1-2	CASSSTGSGNYGYTF
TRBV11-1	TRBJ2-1	CASSWQGSEQFF
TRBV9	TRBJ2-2	CASSVTAYTGELFF